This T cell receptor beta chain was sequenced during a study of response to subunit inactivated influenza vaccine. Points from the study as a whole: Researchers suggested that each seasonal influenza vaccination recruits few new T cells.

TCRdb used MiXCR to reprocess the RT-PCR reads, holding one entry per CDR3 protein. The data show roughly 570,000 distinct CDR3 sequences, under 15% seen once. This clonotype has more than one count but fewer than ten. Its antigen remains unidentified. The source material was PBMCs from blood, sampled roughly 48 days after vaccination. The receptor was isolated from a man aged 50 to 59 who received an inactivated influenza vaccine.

The CDR3 nucleotides read TGTGCCAGCAGTGCAATGACTAGCGGGTCTGGCCAGGACACCGGGGAGCTGTTTTTT. This gives the protein CASSAMTSGSGQDTGELFF. The gene calls are TRBV12-3 or TRBV12-4 and TRBJ2-2, with 10 positions matching TRBD2. V shed 5 bases, J shed 3 bases, and the junction held 15 bases outside the gene matches. CDR3 size: 19 residues.